What follows are 7 T cell receptor beta chains derived from one specimen sequenced in a study of cytomegalovirus exposure and HLA in healthy donors. The PCR employed 60 Vbeta primers together with 13 Jbeta primers. Method: immunoSEQ multiplex PCR; TCRdb's copy keeps in-frame clones and lacks some. The repertoire has about 130,000 clones, approximately 82% of them found once; the top ten carry less than 3%. Sequencing used PBMCs. These receptors all come from a man between 50 and 59 years old in good health and CMV-seronegative.

The V and J genes are TRBV4-3 and TRBJ2-1; D gene unclear. Germline V lookup: CDR1 LGHNA, CDR2 YSLEER. The CDR3 has 14 amino acids. Deletions cut 0 bases from V and 5 bases from J, with 8 bases between. The CDR3 region is CASSQEAVNNEQFF. Written as DNA, the CDR3 is TGCGCCAGCAGCCAAGAGGCAGTAAACAATGAGCAGTTCTTC.

The chain carries TRBV5-1 and TRBJ1-2; 8 nucleotides match TRBD1. The CDR3 sequence is 15 residues long. Germline V gives CDR1 SGHRS, CDR2 YFSETQ. V trimming: 0 bases; J trimming: 3 bases; junction bases outside the gene matches: 4. The CDR3 loop is CASSLGGTGDYGYTF. CDR3 sequence (DNA): TGCGCCAGCAGCTTGGGAGGGACAGGAGACTATGGCTACACCTTC.

This clone has just one count. J is TRBJ2-2 and V is TRBV15; 10 nucleotides line up with TRBD2. The germline CDR1 and CDR2 sequences are LNHNV and YYDKDF (reference sequence). After removal of 4 bases from V and 1 base from J, the junction contained 18 bases not matched to a gene. CDR3 length equals 21 residues. This CDR3 reads CATSTPDSGLAGDQNTGELFF. In nucleotides, the CDR3 is TGTGCCACCAGCACCCCTGATTCAGGGCTAGCGGGGGACCAGAACACCGGGGAGCTGTTTTTT.

This clone was found a few times. The chain recombines TRBV5-6 with TRBJ1-1; D unresolved. The ends were cut back, 6 bases at V and 6 bases at J, with 27 bases in the middle. This CDR3 region has 17 residues. Looked up from germline, CDR1 is SGHDT and CDR2 is YYEEEE. The CDR3 bases are TGTGCCAGCACCGCTTCCCCGCGGGCGTGGGATTTGGCTGAAGCTTTCTTT. Encoded protein: CASTASPRAWDLAEAFF.

This chain joins TRBV4-2 and TRBJ2-7, with 7 bases identical to TRBD2. The CDR3 runs 12 residues. With 5 bases clipped from V and 4 bases from J, the junction kept 2 bases outside the gene matches. Germline V gene lookup returns CDR1 LGHNA and CDR2 YNFKEQ. The CDR3: CASSWEGYEQYF. The CDR3 coding sequence is TGTGCCAGCAGCTGGGAGGGGTACGAGCAGTACTTC.

This chain links TRBV2 with TRBJ1-5; D gene ambiguous. From germline, CDR1 is SNHLY and CDR2 FYNNEI. V lost 1 base and J 4 bases, leaving 8 bases between the germline ends. CDR3 length: 14 residues. DNA for the CDR3: TGTGCCAGCAGTGAAGTTGTGACAAATCAGCCCCAGCATTTT. Translating it yields CASSEVVTNQPQHF.

The chain uses TRBV7-6 and TRBJ1-5; TRBD1 is a possible D gene (5 bases). The germline V gene encodes CDR1 SGHVS and CDR2 FNYEAQ. This CDR3 comprises 14 residues. With 5 bases removed from V and 4 bases from J, the gap between germline ends came to 12 bases. CDR3 nucleotides: TGTGCCAGCAGCGGACCGGGGGAGAATCAGCCCCAGCATTTT. This sequence encodes CASSGPGENQPQHF.